These 12 T cell receptor beta chains originate from one sample sequenced in a study of shared clonotypes between healthy human individuals. The naive CD8 fraction comprised CD45RO-negative cells positively selected for CCR7 and excluded terminally differentiated effector memory CD45RA+ cells. The table came from immunoSEQ multiplex PCR; TCRdb's copy has only in-frame clones and leaves some out. The sample yields 750,000 to 1,000,000 clones, nearly 95% seen once. Sequencing was done on a sample of naive CD8+ T cells sorted from blood. All receptors come from a young man in good health.

The chain has TRBV9 and TRBJ2-3; no definite D call. Trimming took 3 bases from V and 4 from J, leaving 12 bases between them. Germline V gives CDR1 SGDLS, CDR2 YYNGEE. This CDR3 has 14 residues. The CDR3 spells CASSATGYADTQYF. The CDR3 region has the DNA TGTGCCAGCAGCGCGACCGGTTACGCAGATACGCAGTATTTT.

The rearrangement joins TRBV2 to TRBJ2-3, with D hard to call. Germline V gives CDR1 SNHLY, CDR2 FYNNEI. The CDR3 covers 16 residues. V was pared by 4 bases and J by 2 bases, with 16 bases between. This CDR3 is CASSGVRKGTTDTQYF. CDR3 nucleotide sequence: TGTGCCAGCAGTGGGGTCCGGAAAGGTACCACAGATACGCAGTATTTT.

The chain uses TRBV6-5 and TRBJ1-2; no firm D call. V lost 5 bases and J 8 bases, leaving 15 bases between the germline ends. The CDR3 is made up of 13 amino acids. Germline CDR1 reads MNHEY; CDR2 reads SVGAGI. For the CDR3, the DNA is TGTGCCAGCAGTCACGACCCGGACCAGGGCTACACCTTC. Translated, it gives CASSHDPDQGYTF.

As for this clone: Other DNA sequences from this sample encode an identical CDR3 as well. This sequence joins TRBV5-6 and TRBJ2-3; D gene ambiguous. Trimming cost V 2 bases and J 4 bases, with 2 bases left between them. The CDR3 is 11 residues long. Germline V gives CDR1 SGHDT, CDR2 YYEEEE. CDR3 residues: CASSLSDTQYF. DNA for the CDR3: TGTGCCAGCAGCTTATCAGATACGCAGTATTTT.

The V call is TRBV7-6, the J call TRBJ1-1, with TRBD1 as a possible D gene (6 bases). Germline assignment: CDR1 SGHVS and CDR2 FNYEAQ. The CDR3 spans 17 residues. V was cut by 5 bases and J by 4 bases, with 23 bases left in between. CDR3 sequence reads: CASSPRDTSLTVTEAFF. The CDR3 bases are TGTGCCAGCAGCCCCCGGGACACATCATTGACGGTCACTGAAGCTTTCTTT.

The CDR3 protein is CASSFHYNEQFF. Written as DNA, the CDR3 is TGTGCCAGCAGCTTTCACTACAATGAGCAGTTCTTC. The chain employs TRBV7-2 and TRBJ2-1; no reliable D call. This CDR3 contains 12 residues. V lost 3 bases, J lost 3 bases, and 3 bases lay in between. Germline V gene data show CDR1 as SGHTA and CDR2 as FQGNSA. The whole variable domain, remainder taken from reference TRBV7-2 and TRBJ2-1, is GAGVSQSPSNKVTEKGKDVELRCDPISGHTALYWYRQSLGQGLEFLIYFQGNSAPDKSGLPSDRFSAERTGGSVSTLTIQRTQQEDSAVYLCASSFHYNEQFFGPGTRLTVL.

This clone was seen a single time. The CDR3 coding sequence is TGTGCCAGCACTGTCGGACCAGACCAGCCCCAGCATTTT. This encodes CASTVGPDQPQHF. J is TRBJ1-5 and V is TRBV6-5, with D unresolved. The CDR3 sequence is 13 residues long. The germline V gene encodes CDR1 MNHEY and CDR2 SVGAGI. The V gene lost 7 bases and the J gene lost 7 bases, with 14 bases spanning the gap.

The chain has TRBV2 and TRBJ2-1, with 11 nucleotides matching TRBD2. The V gene end was trimmed by 2 bases and the J gene end by 5 bases; junction bases not matched to a gene: 11. Germline CDR1 reads SNHLY; CDR2 reads FYNNEI. This CDR3 is built from 18 residues. This CDR3 is CASSEFGTSGRGDNEQFF. The DNA of the CDR3 is TGTGCCAGCAGTGAATTCGGGACTAGCGGTCGGGGGGACAATGAGCAGTTCTTC.

The chain has TRBV5-5 and TRBJ1-1; TRBD1 matches at 8 bases. The CDR3 extends over 17 amino acids. V shed 1 base and J 0 bases; nucleotides not matched to a gene: 8. Looked up from germline, CDR1 is SGHKS and CDR2 is YYEKEE (reference sequence). CDR3 bases: TGTGCCAGCAGCTTGAGACAGGGGAGCATGATGAACACTGAAGCTTTCTTT. This translates into CASSLRQGSMMNTEAFF.

The V gene is TRBV6-5, the J gene TRBJ2-2; 10 bases align to TRBD2. With V trimmed by 0 bases and J by 6 bases, 4 bases remained unmatched. The CDR3 totals 16 residues. Germline loops: CDR1 MNHEY, CDR2 SVGAGI. The CDR3 here is CASSYSLAGDPGELFF. CDR3 DNA: TGTGCCAGCAGTTACTCCCTAGCGGGAGATCCCGGGGAGCTGTTTTTT.

The chain couples TRBV4-1 to TRBJ2-1; D is perhaps TRBD1 or TRBD2 (5 bases each). Germline V gives CDR1 MGHRA, CDR2 YSYEKL. Trimming removed 1 base from V and 2 bases from J, with 12 bases in between. The CDR3 consists of 16 residues. DNA of the CDR3: TGCGCCAGCAGCCAAGTCGAGCGGACAACCTACAATGAGCAGTTCTTC. It yields the protein CASSQVERTTYNEQFF.

The genes are TRBV2 and TRBJ1-3, with 9 bases matching TRBD1. This CDR3 comprises 15 residues. Germline V gene data show CDR1 as SNHLY and CDR2 as FYNNEI. With V trimmed by 6 bases and J by 4 bases, 7 bases remained unmatched. DNA of the CDR3: TGTGCCAGCAGCCTAGACAGGGGGACAGGAAACACCATATATTTT. Translated, it gives CASSLDRGTGNTIYF.